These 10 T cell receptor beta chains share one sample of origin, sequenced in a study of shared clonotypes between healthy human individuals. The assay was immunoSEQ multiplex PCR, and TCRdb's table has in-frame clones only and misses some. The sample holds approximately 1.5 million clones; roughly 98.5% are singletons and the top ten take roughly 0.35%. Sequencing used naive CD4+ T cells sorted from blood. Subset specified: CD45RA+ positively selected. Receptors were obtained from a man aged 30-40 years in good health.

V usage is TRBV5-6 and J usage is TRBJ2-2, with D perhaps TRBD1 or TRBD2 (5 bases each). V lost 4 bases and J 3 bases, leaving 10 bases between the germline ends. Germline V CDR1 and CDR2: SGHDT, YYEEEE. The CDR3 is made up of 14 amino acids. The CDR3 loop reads CASSPLGDTGELFF. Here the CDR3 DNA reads TGTGCCAGCAGCCCCCTGGGGGACACCGGGGAGCTGTTTTTT.

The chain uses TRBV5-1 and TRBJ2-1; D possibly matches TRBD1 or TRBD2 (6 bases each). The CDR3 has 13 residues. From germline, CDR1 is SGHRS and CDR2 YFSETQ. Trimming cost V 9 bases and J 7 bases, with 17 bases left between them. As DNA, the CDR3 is TGCGCCACGGGGGACACAAGGAAGAATGAGCAGTTCTTC. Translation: CATGDTRKNEQFF.

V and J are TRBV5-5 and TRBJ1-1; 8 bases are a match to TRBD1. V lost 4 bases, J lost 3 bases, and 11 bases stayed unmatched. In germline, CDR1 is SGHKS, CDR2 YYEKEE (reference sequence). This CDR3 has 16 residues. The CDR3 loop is CASSVHLDRGDTEAFF. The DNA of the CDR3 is TGTGCCAGCAGCGTCCACCTCGACAGGGGAGACACTGAAGCTTTCTTT. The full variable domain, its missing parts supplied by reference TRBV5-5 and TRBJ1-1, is DAGVTQSPTHLIKTRGQQVTLRCSPISGHKSVSWYQQVLGQGPQFIFQYYEKEERGRGNFPDRFSARQFPNYSSELNVNALLLGDSALYLCASSVHLDRGDTEAFFGQGTRLTVV.

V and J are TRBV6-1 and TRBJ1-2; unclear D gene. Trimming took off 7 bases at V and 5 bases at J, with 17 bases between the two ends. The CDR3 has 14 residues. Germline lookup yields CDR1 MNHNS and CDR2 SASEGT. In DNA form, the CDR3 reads TGTGCCAGCACCCTCCCCCCACCCTCTTATGGCTACACCTTC. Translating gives CASTLPPPSYGYTF.

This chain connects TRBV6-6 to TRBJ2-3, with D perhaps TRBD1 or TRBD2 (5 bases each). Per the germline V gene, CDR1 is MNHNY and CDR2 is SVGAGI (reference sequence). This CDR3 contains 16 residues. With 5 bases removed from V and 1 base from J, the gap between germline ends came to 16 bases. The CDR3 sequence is CASSAARGGRTDTQYF. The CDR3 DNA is TGTGCCAGCAGTGCCGCACGTGGGGGTCGCACAGATACGCAGTATTTT.

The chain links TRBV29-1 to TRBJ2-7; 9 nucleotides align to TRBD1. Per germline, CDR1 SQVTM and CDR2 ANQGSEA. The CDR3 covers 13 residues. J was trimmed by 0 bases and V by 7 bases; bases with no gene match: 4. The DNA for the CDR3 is TGCAGCGCCCGACAGGGGGACTCCTACGAGCAGTACTTC. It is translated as CSARQGDSYEQYF.

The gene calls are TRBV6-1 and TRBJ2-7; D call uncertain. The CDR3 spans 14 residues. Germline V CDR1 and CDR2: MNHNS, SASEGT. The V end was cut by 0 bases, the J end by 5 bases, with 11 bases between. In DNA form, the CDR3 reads TGTGCCAGCAGTGAAGCGCCCCGGTTCCACGAGCAGTACTTC. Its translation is CASSEAPRFHEQYF.

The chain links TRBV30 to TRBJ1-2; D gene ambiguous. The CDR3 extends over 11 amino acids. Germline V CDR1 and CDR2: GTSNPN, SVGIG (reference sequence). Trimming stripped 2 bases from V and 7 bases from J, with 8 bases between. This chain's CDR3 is CAWSRTAGYTF. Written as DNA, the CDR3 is TGTGCCTGGAGTCGGACGGCTGGCTACACCTTC.

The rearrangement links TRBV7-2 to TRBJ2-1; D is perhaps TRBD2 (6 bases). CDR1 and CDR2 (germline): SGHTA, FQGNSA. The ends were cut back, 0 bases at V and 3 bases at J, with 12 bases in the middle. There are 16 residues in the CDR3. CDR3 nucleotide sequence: TGTGCCAGCAGCTTAGCCCCTAGCGCCGTCTACAATGAGCAGTTCTTC. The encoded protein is CASSLAPSAVYNEQFF.

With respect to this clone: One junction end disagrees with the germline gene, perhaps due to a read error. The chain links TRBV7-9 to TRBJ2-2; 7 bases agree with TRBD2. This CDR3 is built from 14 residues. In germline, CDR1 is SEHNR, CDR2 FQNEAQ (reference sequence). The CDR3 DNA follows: TGTGCCAGCAGCTCGAGCGGGAACGCCGGGGAGCTGTTTTTT. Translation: CASSSSGNAGELFF.